This T cell receptor beta chain was recovered during a study of blood T cell repertoires in COVID-19 (dated by TCRdb to about 2020). Study-level background: Samples from collaborators originated in the United States, Italy and Spain and spanned both the acute and convalescent phases of COVID-19. The material from the prospective study consisted of cDNA or gDNA derived from T cells, B-cell-depleted T cells, or PBMCs. Deeply sampled blood TCRbeta repertoires from subjects exposed to, actively infected with, or recovered from COVID-19 were included in the dataset. The repertoires were released in a freely available public database intended as a resource for research on the immune response to SARS-CoV-2. The samples were drawn from two sources: the first 160 participants of the ongoing ImmuneRACE study, and 1,254 subjects contributed by 6 global collaborators. A de-identified subject ID, COVID-19 status, age in years and sex were almost always included in the sample metadata. Where available, HLA class I and class II types were taken from metadata supplied by the sample provider and were not determined by assay-based typing.

TCRbeta CDR3 regions were amplified from genomic DNA using the immunoSEQ Assay, a bias-controlled multiplex PCR. As for the authors' bioinformatics: The number of nucleated cells in each sample was estimated from the amplification of reference gene primers within the assay. To quantify the absolute abundance of each unique TCRbeta CDR3 rearrangement, sequence reads were collapsed and filtered. Productive Simpson clonality was computed per sample as the square root of Simpson's diversity index over productive rearrangements. TCRdb retrieved this table from immuneACCESS and kept in-frame rearrangements only. Not all clones are present; in checked studies, unresolved V genes account for under half, and no reason is known for the remainder. V and J calls and clone size are as listed in that table; D and trimming were resolved from the DNA. For this sample there are 300,000 to 450,000 clones; about 90% appear just once. Jointly, the top ten make up over 0.8% of the sample.

The germline V gene gives CDR1 as SGHNT and CDR2 as YENEEA. Taken from cysteine to phenylalanine, the CDR3 has 12 residues. Here the CDR3 DNA is all that survives: 36 bases in frame from base 1. Trimming costs V 6 bases and J 0 bases, and their ends lie 6 bases apart. Participants in the prospective study were aged roughly 18 to 95 years, lived in some 24 United States geographic areas, and enrolled through a virtual design. In the prospective study, cohorts were assigned on the basis of participant-reported clinical history obtained from a screening survey and a study questionnaire. For ImmuneRACE Cohort 3, a participant was defined as recovered based on two consecutive negative NP/OP PCR tests, clearance by a healthcare professional, or resolution of symptoms. Each participant in the prospective study had whole blood, serum and a nasopharyngeal or oropharyngeal swab collected by mobile phlebotomists. Participants in the prospective study had the option to provide additional blood draws and questionnaires over a roughly 2-month period. Before DNA extraction, prospective study blood samples were shipped either frozen or at room temperature.

Remarks on this clone: Its antigen remains unidentified. Base qualities are missing; no much larger clone stands one base away.

General findings and caveats noted by the study authors: The quantity of clinical and demographic metadata differed by source and by participant and was supplied without curation.

Recombination joined TRBV11-3 with TRBJ2-7; the D gene identity is not certain. Sequencing used PBMCs or T cells enriched from blood (not recorded which). The sequence came from a woman in her 30s who had recovered from COVID-19. The CDR3 reads CASRRDSYEQYF. The nucleotides read TGTGCCAGCAGACGCGACTCCTACGAGCAGTACTTC.